This entry describes one T cell receptor (beta chain). The CDR3 runs 12 residues. Germline values: CDR1 SQVTM, CDR2 ANQGSEA. The V and J ends lost 7 bases and 10 bases respectively, with 17 bases between them. The data belong to a study of cytotoxic CD8 clonotypes in ibrutinib-treated CLL. At the level of the study: The average sample held roughly 240,000 productive templates and 85,000 to 100,000 productive rearrangements.

The protocol was immunoSEQ multiplex PCR, while the TCRdb copy is restricted to in-frame clones and leaves out a portion. Among a few hundred thousand clones listed, about 64% were seen once. The TCR sequence derives from a human donor with chronic lymphocytic leukemia. The chain uses TRBV29-1 and TRBJ2-1; no clear D gene. The sequenced sample was PBMCs, obtained after 36 months of ibrutinib treatment. CDR3 sequence reads: CSANRASWEQFF. DNA for the CDR3: TGCAGCGCTAACCGGGCTTCTTGGGAGCAGTTCTTC.